This T cell receptor beta chain comes out of a study of Ad26.COV2.S vaccination and SARS-CoV-2 variants. General observations from the study: Spike-specific TCR breadth was greater in vaccine than placebo recipients. Measures of TCR breadth and depth may have fallen short of total T cell responses. Spike-specific CD8+ and CD4+ T cell responses reportedly showed substantial breadth after vaccination.

With 1 base removed from V and 3 bases from J, the gap between germline ends came to 10 bases. The CDR3 covers 15 residues. Germline V lookup: CDR1 MGHRA, CDR2 YSYEKL. Treatment given: around 19 received Ad26.COV2.S at low or high dose, single or two shots; 5 received placebo; per-sample allocation not given. On day 63 after the first injection, vaccine and placebo recipients gave samples. It was an adult aged 18-55 years in Boston who was the donor. With regard to this clone: Its antigen remains unknown.

Assay used: immunoSEQ multiplex PCR; TCRdb lists only in-frame clones, some missing. The sample has 350,000 to 500,000 clones; 89% are singletons. The chain links TRBV4-1 to TRBJ1-3; weak D call: TRBD1 (5 bases). The source is a person between 18 and 65 years old who received the Ad26.COV2.S COVID-19 vaccine or a placebo. This material consisted of peripheral blood, taken in a trial of Ad26.COV2.S vaccine versus placebo. CDR3 loop: CASSQGQGYGNTIYF. The CDR3 DNA follows: TGCGCCAGCAGCCAAGGGCAGGGTTATGGAAACACCATATATTTT.